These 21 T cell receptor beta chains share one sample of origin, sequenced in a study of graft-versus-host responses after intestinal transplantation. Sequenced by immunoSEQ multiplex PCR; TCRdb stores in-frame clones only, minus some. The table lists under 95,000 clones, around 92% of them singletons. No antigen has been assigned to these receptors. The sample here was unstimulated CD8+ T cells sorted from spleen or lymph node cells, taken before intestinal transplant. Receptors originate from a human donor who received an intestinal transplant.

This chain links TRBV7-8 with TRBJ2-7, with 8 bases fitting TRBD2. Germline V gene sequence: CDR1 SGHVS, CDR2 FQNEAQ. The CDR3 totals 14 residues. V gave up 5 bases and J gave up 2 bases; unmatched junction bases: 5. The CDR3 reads CASSLLAGTYEQYF. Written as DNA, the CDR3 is TGTGCCAGCAGCCTTCTAGCGGGCACCTACGAGCAGTACTTC.

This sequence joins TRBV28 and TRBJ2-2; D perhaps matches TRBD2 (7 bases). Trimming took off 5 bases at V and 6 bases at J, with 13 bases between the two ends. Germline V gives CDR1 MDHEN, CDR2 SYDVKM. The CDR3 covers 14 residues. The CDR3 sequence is CASSQGGGSGELFF. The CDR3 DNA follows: TGTGCCAGCAGTCAGGGCGGGGGCTCCGGGGAGCTGTTTTTT.

The CDR3 is CASSPERRVNTEAFF. CDR3 in DNA: TGTGCCAGCAGCCCTGAGCGCAGGGTCAACACTGAAGCTTTCTTT. This chain connects TRBV13 to TRBJ1-1, with TRBD1 as a possible D gene (5 bases). Germline CDR1 PRHDT, CDR2 FYEKMQ (reference sequence). The CDR3 totals 15 residues. V was pared by 5 bases and J by 2 bases, with 15 bases between.

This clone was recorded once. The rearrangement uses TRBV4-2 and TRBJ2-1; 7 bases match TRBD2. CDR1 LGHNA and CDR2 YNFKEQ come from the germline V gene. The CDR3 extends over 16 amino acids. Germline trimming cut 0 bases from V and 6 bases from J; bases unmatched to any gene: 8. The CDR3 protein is CASSQEEGRAPNEQFF. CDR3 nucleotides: TGTGCCAGCAGCCAAGAGGAAGGGAGGGCCCCCAATGAGCAGTTCTTC.

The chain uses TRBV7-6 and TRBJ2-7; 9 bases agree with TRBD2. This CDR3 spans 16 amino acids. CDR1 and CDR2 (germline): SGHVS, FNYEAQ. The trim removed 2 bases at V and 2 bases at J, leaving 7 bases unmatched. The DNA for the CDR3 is TGTGCCAGCAGCTTAATTGAAGCGGGAGGACCCTACGAGCAGTACTTC. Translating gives CASSLIEAGGPYEQYF.

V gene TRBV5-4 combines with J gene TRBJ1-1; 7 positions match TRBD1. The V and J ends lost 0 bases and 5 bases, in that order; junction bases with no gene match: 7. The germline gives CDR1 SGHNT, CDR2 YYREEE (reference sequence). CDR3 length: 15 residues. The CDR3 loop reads CASSLENRGETEAFF. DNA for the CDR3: TGTGCCAGCAGCTTGGAAAACAGGGGCGAAACTGAAGCTTTCTTT.

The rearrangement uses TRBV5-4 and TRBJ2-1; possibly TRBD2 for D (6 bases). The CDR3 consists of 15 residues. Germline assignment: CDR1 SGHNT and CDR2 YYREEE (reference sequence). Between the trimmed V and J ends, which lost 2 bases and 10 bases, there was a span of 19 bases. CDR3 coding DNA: TGTGCCAGCAGCTTTGGGACTCAGGAGGGGAGGGAGCAGTTCTTC. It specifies CASSFGTQEGREQFF.

The CDR3 nucleotides are TGTGCCAGCAGCTTAATCTTGTACGAGCAGTACTTC. Its protein product is CASSLILYEQYF. The V and J genes are TRBV7-8 and TRBJ2-7; no reliable D call. Germline V gene data show CDR1 as SGHVS and CDR2 as FQNEAQ. The CDR3 spans 12 residues. V lost 2 bases and J lost 4, with 6 bases in between.

The CDR3 reads CSVVADASYEQYF. The CDR3 DNA sequence: TGCAGCGTTGTAGCGGACGCCAGCTACGAGCAGTACTTC. This chain uses TRBV29-1 with TRBJ2-7, with TRBD2 as a possible D gene (6 bases). The CDR3 runs 13 residues. The V end was cut by 4 bases, the J end by 3 bases, with 13 bases between. Looked up from germline, CDR1 is SQVTM and CDR2 is ANQGSEA.

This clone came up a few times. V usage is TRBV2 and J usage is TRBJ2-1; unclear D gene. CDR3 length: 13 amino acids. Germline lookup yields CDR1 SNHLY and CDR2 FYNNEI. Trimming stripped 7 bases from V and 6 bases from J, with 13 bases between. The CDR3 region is CASTAEETNEQFF. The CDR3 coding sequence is TGTGCCAGCACAGCCGAGGAGACCAATGAGCAGTTCTTC.

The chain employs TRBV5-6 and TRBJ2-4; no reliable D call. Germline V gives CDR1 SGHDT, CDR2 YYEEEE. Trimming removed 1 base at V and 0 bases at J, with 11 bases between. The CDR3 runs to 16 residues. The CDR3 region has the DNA TGTGCCAGCAGCTTGCCGCATGGGCTAGCCAAAAACATTCAGTACTTC. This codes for CASSLPHGLAKNIQYF.

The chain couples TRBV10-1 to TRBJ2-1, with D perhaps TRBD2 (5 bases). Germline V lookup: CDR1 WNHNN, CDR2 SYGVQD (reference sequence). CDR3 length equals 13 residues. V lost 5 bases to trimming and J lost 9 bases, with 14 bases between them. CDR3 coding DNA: TGCGCCAGCAGTCCCATTACCCGGGGTGAGCAGTTCTTC. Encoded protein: CASSPITRGEQFF.

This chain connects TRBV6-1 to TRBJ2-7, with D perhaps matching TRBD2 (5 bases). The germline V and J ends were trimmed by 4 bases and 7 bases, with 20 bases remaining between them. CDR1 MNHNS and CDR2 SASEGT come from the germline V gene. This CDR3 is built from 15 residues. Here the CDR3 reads CASSADNPFGEEQYF. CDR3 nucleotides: TGTGCCAGCAGTGCAGATAACCCATTCGGGGAGGAGCAGTACTTC.

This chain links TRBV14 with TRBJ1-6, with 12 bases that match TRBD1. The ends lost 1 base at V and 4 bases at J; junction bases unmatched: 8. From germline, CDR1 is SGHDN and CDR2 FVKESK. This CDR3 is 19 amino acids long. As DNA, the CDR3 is TGTGCCAGCAGCCAAGGTATGGGACAGGGGGCTTATTATAATTCACCCCTCCACTTT. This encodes CASSQGMGQGAYYNSPLHF.

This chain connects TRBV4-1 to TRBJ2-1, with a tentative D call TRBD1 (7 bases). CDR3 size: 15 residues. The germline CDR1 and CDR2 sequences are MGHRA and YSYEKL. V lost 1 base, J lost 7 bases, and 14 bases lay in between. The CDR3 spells CASSQVRPGGNEQFF. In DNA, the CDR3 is TGCGCCAGCAGCCAAGTACGGCCAGGGGGGAATGAGCAGTTCTTC.

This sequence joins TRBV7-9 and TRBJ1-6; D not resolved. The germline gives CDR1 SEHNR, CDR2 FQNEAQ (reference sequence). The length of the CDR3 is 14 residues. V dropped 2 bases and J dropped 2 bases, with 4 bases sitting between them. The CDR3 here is CASSLQAYNSPLHF. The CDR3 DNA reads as TGTGCCAGCAGCTTACAGGCCTATAATTCACCCCTCCACTTT.

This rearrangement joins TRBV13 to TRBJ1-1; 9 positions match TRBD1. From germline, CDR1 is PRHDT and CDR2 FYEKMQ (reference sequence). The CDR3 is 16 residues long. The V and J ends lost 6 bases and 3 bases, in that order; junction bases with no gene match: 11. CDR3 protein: CASSYAGQGVDTEAFF. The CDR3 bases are TGTGCCAGCAGTTATGCGGGACAGGGAGTGGACACTGAAGCTTTCTTT.

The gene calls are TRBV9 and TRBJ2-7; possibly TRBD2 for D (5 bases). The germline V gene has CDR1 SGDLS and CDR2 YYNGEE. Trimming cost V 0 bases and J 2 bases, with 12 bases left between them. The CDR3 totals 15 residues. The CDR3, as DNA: TGTGCCAGCAGCGTAGGTGGCGGGCTCACCTACGAGCAGTACTTC. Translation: CASSVGGGLTYEQYF.

The CDR3 here is CASIGQANIKVKPQHF. The CDR3 DNA reads as TGTGCCAGCATTGGGCAGGCCAACATCAAAGTGAAGCCCCAGCATTTT. The chain carries TRBV28 and TRBJ1-5; no firm D call. Per germline, CDR1 MDHEN and CDR2 SYDVKM. This CDR3 contains 16 residues. Trimming removed 7 bases at V and 8 bases at J, with 24 bases between.

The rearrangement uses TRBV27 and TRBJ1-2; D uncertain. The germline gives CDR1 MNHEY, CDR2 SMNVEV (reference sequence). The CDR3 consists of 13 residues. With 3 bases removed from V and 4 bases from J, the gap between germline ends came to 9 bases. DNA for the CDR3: TGTGCCAGCAGTTTCGGACTAGCCTATGGCTACACCTTC. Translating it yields CASSFGLAYGYTF.

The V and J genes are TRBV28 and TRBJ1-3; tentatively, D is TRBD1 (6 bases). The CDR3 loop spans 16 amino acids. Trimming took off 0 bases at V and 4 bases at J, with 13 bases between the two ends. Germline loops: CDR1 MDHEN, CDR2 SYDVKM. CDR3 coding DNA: TGTGCCAGCAGTTTATGGGCGGGGGCATCAGGAAACACCATATATTTT. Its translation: CASSLWAGASGNTIYF.